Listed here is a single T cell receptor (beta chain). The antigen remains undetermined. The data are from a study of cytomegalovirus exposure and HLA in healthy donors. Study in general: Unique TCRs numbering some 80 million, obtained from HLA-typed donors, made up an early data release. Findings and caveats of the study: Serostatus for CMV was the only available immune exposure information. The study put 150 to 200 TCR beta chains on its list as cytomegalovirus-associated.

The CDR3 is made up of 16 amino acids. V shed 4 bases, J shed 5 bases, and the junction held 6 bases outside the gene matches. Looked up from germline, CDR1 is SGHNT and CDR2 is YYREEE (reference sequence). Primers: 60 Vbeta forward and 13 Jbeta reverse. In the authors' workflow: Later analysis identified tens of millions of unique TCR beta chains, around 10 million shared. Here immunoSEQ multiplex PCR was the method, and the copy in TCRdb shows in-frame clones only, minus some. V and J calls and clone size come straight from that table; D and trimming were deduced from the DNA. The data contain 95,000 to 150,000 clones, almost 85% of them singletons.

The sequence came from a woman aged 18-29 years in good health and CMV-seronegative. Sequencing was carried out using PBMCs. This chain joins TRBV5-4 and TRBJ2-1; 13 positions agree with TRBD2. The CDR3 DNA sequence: TGTGCCAGCAGCGGCCCGGGACTAGCGGGGAACAATGAGCAGTTCTTC. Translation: CASSGPGLAGNNEQFF.